This TCR beta chain stems from a study of blood T cell repertoires in COVID-19. At the level of the study: Nucleic acid was either cDNA or gDNA, and it came from T cells, B-cell-depleted T cells, or PBMCs.

The CDR3 covers 17 residues. Germline V gene data show CDR1 as KGHDR and CDR2 as SFDVKD. Trimming stripped 4 bases from V and 2 bases from J, with 18 bases between. Repertoires were generated with immunoSEQ multiplex PCR, while TCRdb's copy carries only in-frame clones and drops some. This sample has approximately 310,000 clones, with 87% found just once. Material for sequencing was peripheral blood. V is TRBV24-1 and J is TRBJ2-3; D not certain. The source is a man aged 45-65 years with active or convalescent COVID-19. The CDR3 sequence is CATSETGVTLNTDTQYF. The CDR3 coding sequence is TGTGCCACCAGTGAGACCGGAGTGACCCTCAACACAGATACGCAGTATTTT.